Included here is one TCR beta chain sequence, with context. Its antigen is currently unknown. Deletions cut 0 bases from V and 4 bases from J, with 12 bases between. Looked up from germline, CDR1 is SNHLY and CDR2 is FYNNEI. The CDR3 runs 15 residues. Assay: immunoSEQ multiplex PCR; the TCRdb copy retains only in-frame clones and omits some. This table has about 350,000 clones, about nine tenths appearing once. The data belong to a study of Ad26.COV2.S vaccination and SARS-CoV-2 variants. Study background: Intramuscularly, Ad26.COV2.S was given either once or twice, 56 days apart. General study points: Vaccinees reportedly had broad spike-specific CD8+ and CD4+ T cell responses.

The sample's treatment: about 20 received Ad26.COV2.S at low or high dose, single or two shots; roughly five received placebo; per-sample allocation not given. Sampling happened 63 days after the first vaccine or placebo injection. The V and J genes are TRBV2 and TRBJ1-2; unclear D gene. This receptor was obtained from a person aged 18-60 years who received the Ad26.COV2.S COVID-19 vaccine or a placebo. The sequenced sample was peripheral blood, obtained in a trial of Ad26.COV2.S vaccine versus placebo. The CDR3 loop reads CASSEALFGVYGYTF. As DNA, the CDR3 is TGTGCCAGCAGTGAAGCATTGTTTGGGGTCTATGGCTACACCTTC.